The 2 T cell receptor beta chains below all came from one sample that was sequenced in a study of CD8+ T cells in alopecia areata. Treatment here: oral pan-JAK inhibitor, 5-10 mg twice daily. It was cDNA, reverse transcribed from extracted RNA, that served as the sequencing template. Assay used: immunoSEQ multiplex PCR; TCRdb lists only in-frame clones, some missing. The sample lists approximately 160,000 clones, around three fifths occurring once. This sample comprised CD4+ T cells sorted from blood, obtained at week 24, from a patient treated with tofacitinib. These receptors originate from a human donor with alopecia areata.

This clone was detected only once. V usage is TRBV5-4 and J usage is TRBJ2-7; 10 bases agree with TRBD1. This CDR3 is 15 amino acids long. The trim removed 0 bases at V and 3 bases at J, leaving 3 bases unmatched. Germline CDR1 SGHNT, CDR2 YYREEE (reference sequence). The CDR3 DNA reads TGTGCCAGCAGCTTGGGGGACAGGGGTTACTACGAGCAGTACTTC. Protein: CASSLGDRGYYEQYF.

This clone was seen only a few times. The CDR3 loop is CASSPPIAGGAYEQYF. The DNA for the CDR3 is TGTGCCAGCTCACCACCAATCGCAGGGGGGGCTTACGAGCAGTACTTC. This chain links TRBV18 with TRBJ2-7, with D possibly being TRBD1 or TRBD2 (7 bases each). In germline, CDR1 is KGHSH, CDR2 LQKENI. This CDR3 contains 16 residues. Trimming left V 0 bases short and J 4 bases short, with 16 bases between.